The 5 T cell receptor beta chains given below trace back to one sample, sequenced in a study of T-cell memory formation after mild COVID-19. A single record per CDR3 protein comes from TCRdb applying MiXCR to the 5' RACE reads. This sample yields 350,000 to 500,000 distinct CDR3 sequences, of which about a quarter are seen a single time; around 13% belongs to the top ten. Sequenced sample: PBMCs or a T cell subset sorted from them (not recorded which). Every receptor here comes from an adult woman who had mild COVID-19 (a few samples of this study predate the infection). Cell type and time point are not known.

The CDR3 loop is CAGRQGLGVQYF. The DNA of the CDR3 is TGTGCCGGAAGACAGGGGTTGGGTGTGCAGTACTTC. J is TRBJ2-7 and V is TRBV27; 8 bases fit TRBD1. The CDR3 runs to 12 residues. Germline-derived CDR1 and CDR2 are MNHEY and SMNVEV (reference sequence). Germline trimming cut 11 bases from V and 9 bases from J; bases unmatched to any gene: 12.

This clonotype has at least ten counts. CDR3 loop: CASSLVRSGELFF. CDR3 coding DNA: TGCGCCAGCAGCTTGGTGCGATCCGGGGAGCTGTTTTTT. This chain uses TRBV5-1 with TRBJ2-2; D gene uncertain. This CDR3 contains 13 residues. Trimming shortened V by 0 bases and J by 6 bases, and 6 bases separated the two germline ends. CDR1 and CDR2 from the germline V gene are SGHRS and YFSETQ. Based on the CDR3 plus reference TRBV5-1 and TRBJ2-2, the full variable domain is KAGVTQTPRYLIKTRGQQVTLSCSPISGHRSVSWYQQTPGQGLQFLFEYFSETQRNKGNFPGRFSGRQFSNSRSEMNVSTLELGDSALYLCASSLVRSGELFFGEGSRLTVL.

The chain combines TRBV13 with TRBJ2-5; maybe TRBD2 (6 bases). The J call may be wrong; the DNA end is better matched by TRBJ2-1. CDR3 length: 14 residues. CDR1 and CDR2 (germline): PRHDT, FYEKMQ (reference sequence). In DNA form, the CDR3 reads TGTGCCAGCAGCTGGCGGGGTCCATCCAATGAGCAGTTCTTC. Its translation is CASSWRGPSNEQFF.

This clonotype was detected a few times. The chain couples TRBV9 to TRBJ2-3; 14 bases are a match to TRBD2. The V gene's germline CDR1 is SGDLS and CDR2 YYNGEE. The junction had 8 bases not matched to a gene; V was cut back by 5 bases and J by 3 bases. The CDR3 covers 17 residues. Here the CDR3 DNA reads TGTGCCAGCAGTCGCCTGGGGACTAGCGGGGGTACAGATACGCAGTATTTT. This encodes CASSRLGTSGGTDTQYF.

The chain couples TRBV20-1 to TRBJ2-3; 7 nucleotides agree with TRBD2. CDR1 is DFQATT and CDR2 is SNEGSKA in the germline V gene (reference sequence). V shed 6 bases and J 6 bases; nucleotides not matched to a gene: 15. This CDR3 contains 15 residues. CDR3 residues: CSAPLRELFADTQYF. In DNA form, the CDR3 reads TGCAGTGCCCCGTTGCGGGAGCTTTTTGCGGATACGCAGTATTTT.